This T cell receptor beta chain was retrieved from a study of cytomegalovirus exposure and HLA in healthy donors. Study outcomes and limitations: Most of the TCR beta V segments (in an earlier analysis) were productive either about 87% or about 30% of the time. Among TCR beta chains, those listed as cytomegalovirus-associated numbered about 160. Sequencing had likely introduced a cluster of highly shared sequence variants as an artifact.

Donors sampled were nominally healthy, though unrecorded immune exposures were likely. A remark on this clone: The antigen remains undetermined.

The PCR contained 60 Vbeta and 13 Jbeta primers. Sequencing was performed with immunoSEQ multiplex PCR; in TCRdb, only in-frame clones are kept and a portion is missing. Of some 130,000 clones in the sample, about 75% were seen once. The TCR comes from a man aged 30 to 39 in good health and CMV-seronegative. The sequenced sample was PBMCs.

DNA of the CDR3: TGTGCCAGTAGTTCCCCAGGCACAGATACGCAGTATTTT. It translates to CASSSPGTDTQYF. This chain connects TRBV19 to TRBJ2-3; D is uncertain. CDR1 is LNHDA, CDR2 SQIVND, per germline (reference sequence). The CDR3 is made up of 13 amino acids. Trimming shortened V by 5 bases and J by 1 base, and 7 bases separated the two germline ends. The complete variable domain, with remaining parts taken from reference TRBV19 and TRBJ2-3, reads DGGITQSPKYLFRKEGQNVTLSCEQNLNHDAMYWYRQDPGQGLRLIYYSQIVNDFQKGDIAEGYSVSREKKESFPLTVTSAQKNPTAFYLCASSSPGTDTQYFGPGTRLTVL.